This is a list of T cell receptor beta chains from one sample in a study of patients and donors after allogeneic stem cell transplantation. Each CDR3 protein is one row after TCRdb ran MiXCR on the RT-PCR reads. The repertoire consists of about 200,000 distinct CDR3 sequences, with less than 45% occurring once and the leading ten covering 33%. Specimen: blood, either unsorted or a sorted T cell fraction (not recorded which). These receptors were taken from a human donor who was either an allogeneic HSCT recipient or a stem cell or donor lymphocyte infusion donor (not recorded which). It is not recorded whose cells these are; they may come from a transplant donor. Both conserved end residues are part of each CDR3. Clone size is given for some rows only: seen once, a few or many times, or a class if the clone is expanded.

CDR3: CASSHSTSNTEAFF
V: TRBV4-3
size: few

CDR3: CASSDNRDGYTF
V: TRBV28
size: NA

CDR3: CSARVGLNTEAFF
V: TRBV29-1
size: few

CDR3: CASRAPGQGNYNEQFF
V: TRBV12-3/TRBV12-4
size: few

CDR3: CASRRSTNQPQHF
V: TRBV27
size: NA

CDR3: CATSLAGGEGNEQFF
V: TRBV24-1
size: NA

CDR3: CSARDQRETDTQYF
V: TRBV20-1
size: NA

CDR3: CASSQDSGGTSGLKNIQYF
V: TRBV4-3
size: NA

CDR3: CASSLSQGPADTQYF
V: TRBV27
size: NA

CDR3: CASGWEPLGELFF
V: TRBV7-2
size: few

CDR3: CSASPDRGLNEQYF
V: TRBV20-1
size: NA

CDR3: CASSEERGPSYEQYF
V: TRBV6-1
size: NA

CDR3: CASTPGGEQFF
V: TRBV25-1
size: many

CDR3: CASSVVSADTQYF
V: TRBV9
size: NA

CDR3: CASSLAGDRLSGELFF
V: TRBV5-5
size: NA

CDR3: CASSLQGARAQETQYF
V: TRBV11-2
size: NA

CDR3: CSVDQDNSNTEAFF
V: TRBV29-1
size: NA

CDR3: CSALIREGNTEAFF
V: TRBV20-1
size: few

CDR3: CSVAGLPLDEQFF
V: TRBV29-1
size: NA

CDR3: CASSSGTEQFF
V: TRBV6-5
size: NA

CDR3: CASSFTPRRSGYTF
V: TRBV5-1
size: NA

CDR3: CASSSLSGTGNEKLFF
V: TRBV7-9
size: NA

CDR3: CAWNMDRGTEAFF
V: TRBV30
size: few

CDR3: CASSLAWASSEQFF
V: TRBV7-2
size: NA

CDR3: CSARGLPPDRKGYGYTF
V: TRBV20-1
size: few

CDR3: CATSERGEQFF
V: TRBV24-1
size: NA

CDR3: CASTGTRRNTEAFF
V: TRBV28
size: once

CDR3: CASRGLNQPQHF
V: TRBV12-3/TRBV12-4
size: NA

CDR3: CASSAASGGNTIYF
V: TRBV6-1
size: few

CDR3: CASSLGSRGRLGGYTF
V: TRBV28
size: NA

CDR3: CASSPGTAGYEQYF
V: TRBV28
size: few

CDR3: CASSGGAGRRPFF
V: TRBV7-9
size: NA

CDR3: CATSDLTEGVDTQYF
V: TRBV24-1
size: few

CDR3: CSVYLRPTEAFF
V: TRBV29-1
size: NA

CDR3: CASSQGLAGAWREQYF
V: TRBV4-3
size: NA

CDR3: CASEMGQGNYNEQFF
V: TRBV11-2
size: NA

CDR3: CASATQGEGRNEQFF
V: TRBV6-2/TRBV6-3
size: NA

CDR3: CASSLGGVYYGYTF
V: TRBV12-3/TRBV12-4
size: NA

CDR3: CSVESPLNTEAFF
V: TRBV29-1
size: NA

CDR3: CASSPLGGQLTYGYTF
V: TRBV12-3/TRBV12-4
size: few

CDR3: CSVEKRDTGELFF
V: TRBV29-1
size: few

CDR3: CSVEGLLYNEQFF
V: TRBV29-1
size: NA

CDR3: CASSLSGVVGYTF
V: TRBV7-3
size: few

CDR3: CASSQAAVSYEQYF
V: TRBV2
size: NA

CDR3: CSVDSGNTDTQYF
V: TRBV29-1
size: few

CDR3: CASSLKGLAITQYF
V: TRBV7-3
size: NA

CDR3: CASSLKLRTQTLVDEQFF
V: TRBV11-2
size: NA

CDR3: CASSSRPGTSDTDTQYF
V: TRBV9
size: NA